This TCR beta chain emerged from a study of identical twins. One entry per CDR3 protein, called by TCRdb with MiXCR from the 5' RACE reads. The data show 750,000 to 950,000 distinct CDR3 sequences, approximately 13% seen once. The junction had 19 bases not matched to a gene; V was cut back by 8 bases and J by 7 bases. The CDR3 extends over 18 amino acids. The same data also went into a second study, on yellow fever vaccine responses in identical twins.

The gene calls are TRBV12-3 or TRBV12-4 and TRBJ2-3; 12 nucleotides line up with TRBD2. Sample: PBMCs. This sequence originates from a woman under 30 in good health. CDR3 residues: CASGSSEKTSGSLYTQYF. CDR3 nucleotide sequence: TGTGCCAGCGGTTCCTCCGAAAAGACTAGCGGGAGTTTGTATACGCAGTATTTT.